This TCR beta chain was observed in a study of beta chain features in type 1 diabetes. Across the study: When patients were set against healthy donors, age, gender and cell yields were similar.

Trimming cost V 5 bases and J 2 bases; bases outside gene matches: 12. This CDR3 has 16 amino acids. Germline V gene lookup returns CDR1 MNHNY and CDR2 SVGAGI (reference sequence). Points from the study as a whole: Possibly, sequencing cDNA over-represented cells that had high TCR expression levels.

The investigators reverse transcribed all of the isolated RNA, so they sequenced expressed TCRB transcripts. This table comes from immunoSEQ multiplex PCR, and its TCRdb copy is limited to in-frame clones, with some not included. The data contain 500,000 to 700,000 clones, around 16% of them singletons. For this clone: Its antigen is still unknown.

Each donor gave one heparinised blood draw averaging around 0.12 L. The sequenced material came from naive CD4+ T cells from blood. V gene TRBV6-6 combines with J gene TRBJ2-7, with 7 bases that match TRBD1. The receptor comes from a man younger than 35 in good health. This CDR3 reads CASSTHRGRVTYEQYF. Here the CDR3 DNA reads TGTGCCAGCAGTACCCACAGGGGAAGGGTGACCTACGAGCAGTACTTC.